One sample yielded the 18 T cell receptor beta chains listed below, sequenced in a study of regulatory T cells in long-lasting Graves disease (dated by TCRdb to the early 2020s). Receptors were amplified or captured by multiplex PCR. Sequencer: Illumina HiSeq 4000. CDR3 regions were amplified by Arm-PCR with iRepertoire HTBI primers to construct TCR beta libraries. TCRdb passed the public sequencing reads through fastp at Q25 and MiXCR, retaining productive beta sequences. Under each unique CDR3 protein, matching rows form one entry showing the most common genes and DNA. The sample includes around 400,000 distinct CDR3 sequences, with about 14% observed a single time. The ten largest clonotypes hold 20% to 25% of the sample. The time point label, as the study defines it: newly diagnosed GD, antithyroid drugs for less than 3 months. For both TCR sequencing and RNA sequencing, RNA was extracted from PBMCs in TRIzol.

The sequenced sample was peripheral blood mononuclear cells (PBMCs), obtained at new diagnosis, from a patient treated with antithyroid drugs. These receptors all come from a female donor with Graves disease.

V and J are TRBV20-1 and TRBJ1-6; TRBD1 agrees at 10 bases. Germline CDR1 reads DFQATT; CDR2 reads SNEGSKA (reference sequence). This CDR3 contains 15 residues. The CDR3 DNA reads TGCAGCGTTCCGACAGGGGGCTTCTATAATTCACCCCTCCACTTT. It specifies CSVPTGGFYNSPLHF.

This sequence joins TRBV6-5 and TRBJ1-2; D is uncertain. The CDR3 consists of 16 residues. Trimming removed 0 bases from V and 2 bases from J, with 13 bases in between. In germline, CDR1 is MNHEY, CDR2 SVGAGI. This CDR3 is CASSYSIGRHNYGYTF. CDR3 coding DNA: TGTGCCAGCAGTTACTCGATCGGCAGGCACAACTATGGCTACACCTTC.

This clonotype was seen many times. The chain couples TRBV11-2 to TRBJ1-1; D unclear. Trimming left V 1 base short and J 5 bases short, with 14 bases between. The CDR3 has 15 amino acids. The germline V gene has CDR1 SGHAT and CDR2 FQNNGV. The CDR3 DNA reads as TGTGCCAGCAGCTTAGTTCCGGGGAGGGTAACTGAAGCTTTCTTT. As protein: CASSLVPGRVTEAFF.

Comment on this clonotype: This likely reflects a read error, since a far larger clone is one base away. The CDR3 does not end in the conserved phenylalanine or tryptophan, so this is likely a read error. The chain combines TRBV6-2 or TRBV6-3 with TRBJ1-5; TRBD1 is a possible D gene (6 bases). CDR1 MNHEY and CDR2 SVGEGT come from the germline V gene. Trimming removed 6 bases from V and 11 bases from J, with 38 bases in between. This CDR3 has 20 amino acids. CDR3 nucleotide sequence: TGTGCCAGCAGGACCGGTGGCAAACGGGGGCCAAATCTCCAGGTAGGGTCCCAGCATCTT. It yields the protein CASRTGGKRGPNLQVGSQHL.

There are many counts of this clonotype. Here the CDR3 reads CASSQGSDSSYEQYF. DNA for the CDR3: TGCGCCAGCAGCCAAGGATCGGACAGCTCCTACGAGCAGTACTTC. This chain uses TRBV4-1 with TRBJ2-7, with D possibly being TRBD1 (6 bases). The CDR3 has 15 amino acids. Trimming took off 1 base at V and 0 bases at J, with 10 bases between the two ends. The germline CDR1 and CDR2 sequences are MGHRA and YSYEKL.

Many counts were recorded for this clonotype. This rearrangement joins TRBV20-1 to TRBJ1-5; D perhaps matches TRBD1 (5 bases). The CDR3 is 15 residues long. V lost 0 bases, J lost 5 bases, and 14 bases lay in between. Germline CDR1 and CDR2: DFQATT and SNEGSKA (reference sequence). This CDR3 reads CSARDSAGIDQPQHF. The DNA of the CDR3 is TGCAGTGCTAGAGATTCTGCAGGGATCGATCAGCCCCAGCATTTT.

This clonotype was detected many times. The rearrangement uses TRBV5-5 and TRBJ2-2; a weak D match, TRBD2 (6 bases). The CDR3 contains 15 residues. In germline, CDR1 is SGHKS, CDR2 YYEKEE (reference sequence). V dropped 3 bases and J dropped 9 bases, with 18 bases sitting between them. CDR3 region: CASSSSGTAGRELFF. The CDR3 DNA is TGTGCCAGCAGCTCCTCCGGGACTGCCGGCCGGGAGCTGTTTTTT.

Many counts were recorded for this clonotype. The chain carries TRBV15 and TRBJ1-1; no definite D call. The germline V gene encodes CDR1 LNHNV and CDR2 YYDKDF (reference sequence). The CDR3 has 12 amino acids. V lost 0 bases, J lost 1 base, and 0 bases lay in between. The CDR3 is CATSRENTEAFF. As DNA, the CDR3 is TGTGCCACCAGCAGAGAGAACACTGAAGCTTTCTTT.

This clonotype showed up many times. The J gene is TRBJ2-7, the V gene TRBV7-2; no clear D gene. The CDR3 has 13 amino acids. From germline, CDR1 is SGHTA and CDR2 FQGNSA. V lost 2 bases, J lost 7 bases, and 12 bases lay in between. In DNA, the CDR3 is TGTGCCAGCAGCTTATGGACCGAGGTGGAGCAGTACTTC. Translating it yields CASSLWTEVEQYF.

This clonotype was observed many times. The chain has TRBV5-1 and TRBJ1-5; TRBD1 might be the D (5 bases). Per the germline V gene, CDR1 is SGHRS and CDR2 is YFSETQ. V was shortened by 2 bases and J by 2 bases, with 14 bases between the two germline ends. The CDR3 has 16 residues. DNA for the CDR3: TGCGCCAGCAGCTTAGTCCCTCTGGGGGGCAATCAGCCCCAGCATTTT. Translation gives CASSLVPLGGNQPQHF.

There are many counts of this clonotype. The CDR3: CASSWARELAKNIQYF. The CDR3 bases are TGTGCCAGCAGCTGGGCCAGGGAACTAGCCAAAAACATTCAGTACTTC. The rearrangement joins TRBV5-6 to TRBJ2-4; weak D call: TRBD1 (5 bases). Germline V gene lookup returns CDR1 SGHDT and CDR2 YYEEEE. The CDR3 covers 16 residues. V was trimmed by 3 bases and J by 0 bases, leaving 13 bases between them.

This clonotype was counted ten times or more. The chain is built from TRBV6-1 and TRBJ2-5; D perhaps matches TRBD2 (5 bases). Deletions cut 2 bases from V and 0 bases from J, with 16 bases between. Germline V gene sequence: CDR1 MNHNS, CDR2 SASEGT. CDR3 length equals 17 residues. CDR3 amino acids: CASSERRSGPYQETQYF. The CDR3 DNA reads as TGTGCCAGCAGTGAAAGGAGGTCCGGCCCGTACCAAGAGACCCAGTACTTC.

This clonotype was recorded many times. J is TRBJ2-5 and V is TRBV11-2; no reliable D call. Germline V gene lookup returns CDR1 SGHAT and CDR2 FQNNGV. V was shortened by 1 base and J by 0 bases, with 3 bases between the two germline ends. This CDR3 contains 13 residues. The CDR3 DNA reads TGTGCCAGCAGCTTAGGGGACCAAGAGACCCAGTACTTC. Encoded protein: CASSLGDQETQYF.

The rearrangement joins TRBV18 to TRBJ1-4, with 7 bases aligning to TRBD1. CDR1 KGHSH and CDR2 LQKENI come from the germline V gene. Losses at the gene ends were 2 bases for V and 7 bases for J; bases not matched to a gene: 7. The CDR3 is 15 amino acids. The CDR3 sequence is CASSPYGGGGEKLFF. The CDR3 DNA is TGTGCCAGCTCACCATATGGAGGGGGCGGTGAAAAACTGTTTTTT.

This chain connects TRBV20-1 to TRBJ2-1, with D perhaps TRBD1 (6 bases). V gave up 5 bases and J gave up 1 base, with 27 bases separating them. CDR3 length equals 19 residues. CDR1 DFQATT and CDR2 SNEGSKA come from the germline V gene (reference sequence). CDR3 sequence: CSAPNDFPSGEGSYNEQFF. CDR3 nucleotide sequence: TGCAGTGCTCCCAACGACTTCCCGTCAGGGGAAGGATCCTACAATGAGCAGTTCTTC.

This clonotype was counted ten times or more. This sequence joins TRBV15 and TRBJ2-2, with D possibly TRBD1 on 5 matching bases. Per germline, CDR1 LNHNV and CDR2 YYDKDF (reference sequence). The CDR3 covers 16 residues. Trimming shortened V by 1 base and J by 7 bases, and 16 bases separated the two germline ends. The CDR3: CATSRGGDSPVGELFF. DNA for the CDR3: TGTGCCACCAGCAGAGGAGGCGACAGTCCGGTCGGGGAGCTGTTTTTT.

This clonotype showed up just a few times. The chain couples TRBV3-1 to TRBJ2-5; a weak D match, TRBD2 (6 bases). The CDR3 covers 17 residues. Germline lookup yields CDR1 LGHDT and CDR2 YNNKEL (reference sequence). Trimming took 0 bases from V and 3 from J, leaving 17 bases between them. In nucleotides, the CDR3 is TGTGCCAGCAGCCAAGATGCGTTAGCGGACATTAAAGAGACCCAGTACTTC. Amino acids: CASSQDALADIKETQYF.

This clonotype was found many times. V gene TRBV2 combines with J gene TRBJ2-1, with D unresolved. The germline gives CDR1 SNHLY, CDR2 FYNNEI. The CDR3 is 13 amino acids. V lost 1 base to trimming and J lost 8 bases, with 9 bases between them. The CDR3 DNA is TGTGCCAGCAGTGAAGGTCCTGGTGATGAGCAGTTCTTC. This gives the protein CASSEGPGDEQFF.